A single sample is the source of the 29 T cell receptor beta chains below, sequenced in a study of blood T cell repertoires in COVID-19. The table came from immunoSEQ multiplex PCR; TCRdb's copy has only in-frame clones and leaves some out. The table includes 150,000 to 200,000 clones, roughly nine tenths detected once. The sample comprised peripheral blood. Source of these receptors: a man aged 60 to 69 with active or convalescent COVID-19.

This chain links TRBV12-3 or TRBV12-4 with TRBJ2-7, with D unresolved. This CDR3 has 11 amino acids. The V end was cut by 6 bases, the J end by 3 bases, with 6 bases between. CDR3 DNA: TGTGCCAGCAGGCGTGGCTACGAGCAGTACTTC. Encoded protein: CASRRGYEQYF.

The V call is TRBV5-1, the J call TRBJ2-3; TRBD2 aligns across 13 bases. Germline values: CDR1 SGHRS, CDR2 YFSETQ. CDR3 length equals 15 residues. The V and J ends lost 5 bases and 2 bases, in that order; junction bases with no gene match: 2. The CDR3 is CASRGTSGITDTQYF. Here the CDR3 DNA reads TGCGCCAGCAGGGGGACTAGCGGGATCACAGATACGCAGTATTTT.

V is TRBV5-8 and J is TRBJ2-5, with 7 bases matching TRBD1. The CDR3 extends over 16 amino acids. CDR1 and CDR2 (germline): SGHTS, YDEGEE. V dropped 5 bases and J dropped 4; count of bases not matched to a gene: 14. CDR3: CASRTPGQTFPETQYF. CDR3 in DNA: TGTGCCAGCAGGACGCCGGGACAGACTTTCCCAGAGACCCAGTACTTC.

CDR3 bases: TGTGCCAGCAGTCCTGGGACAGGGAAATACACCGGGGAGCTGTTTTTT. Encoded protein: CASSPGTGKYTGELFF. The chain combines TRBV27 with TRBJ2-2; 9 nucleotides line up with TRBD1. CDR1 and CDR2 from the germline V gene are MNHEY and SMNVEV (reference sequence). J gave up 3 bases and V 5 bases, and 7 bases lay outside the gene matches. The CDR3 is made up of 16 amino acids.

This rearrangement joins TRBV19 to TRBJ1-5; D may be TRBD1 (6 bases). The V and J ends lost 9 bases and 7 bases respectively, with 19 bases between them. This CDR3 has 14 residues. CDR1 and CDR2 (germline): LNHDA, SQIVND (reference sequence). As DNA, the CDR3 is TGTGCCAGCCTATCGGACAGTGCTCGGCAGCCCCAGCATTTT. Translated, it gives CASLSDSARQPQHF. Looking up the rest from reference TRBV19 and TRBJ1-5 gives the full variable domain: DGGITQSPKYLFRKEGQNVTLSCEQNLNHDAMYWYRQDPGQGLRLIYYSQIVNDFQKGDIAEGYSVSREKKESFPLTVTSAQKNPTAFYLCASLSDSARQPQHFGDGTRLSIL.

The chain joins TRBV7-2 to TRBJ2-1; D not certain. The V and J ends lost 1 base and 7 bases respectively, with 11 bases between them. This CDR3 is built from 14 residues. Germline lookup yields CDR1 SGHTA and CDR2 FQGNSA. CDR3 in DNA: TGTGCCAGCAGCTTAGTTAGGTCGGAGAATGAGCAGTTCTTC. It codes for CASSLVRSENEQFF.

V is TRBV4-2 and J is TRBJ2-7, with D possibly matching TRBD1 (6 bases). This CDR3 comprises 19 residues. The germline V gene encodes CDR1 LGHNA and CDR2 YNFKEQ. The V end lost 0 bases, the J end lost 7 bases, and 28 bases lay between the germline ends. In nucleotides, the CDR3 is TGTGCCAGCAGCCAAGACGTAGGGGGTTCGGGGAGCCCATTCGGGGAGCAGTACTTC. It is translated as CASSQDVGGSGSPFGEQYF.

The gene calls are TRBV30 and TRBJ2-3; D is possibly TRBD1 (6 bases). The length of the CDR3 is 14 residues. The V and J ends lost 4 bases and 4 bases respectively, with 15 bases between them. Germline V CDR1 and CDR2: GTSNPN, SVGIG (reference sequence). The CDR3 DNA sequence: TGTGCCTGGACTTCTAGCCCAGGGGCAGATACGCAGTATTTT. It specifies CAWTSSPGADTQYF.

The chain combines TRBV28 with TRBJ2-7, with TRBD1 matching 7 bases. Germline assignment: CDR1 MDHEN and CDR2 SYDVKM. The length of the CDR3 is 13 residues. V lost 6 bases and J lost 2; bases outside the gene matches: 4. As DNA, the CDR3 is TGTGCCAGCAGGCCGGGACAGACCTACGAGCAGTACTTC. Amino acid sequence: CASRPGQTYEQYF.

The chain is built from TRBV10-3 and TRBJ1-5; D possibly corresponds to TRBD1 (5 bases). Germline CDR1 is ENHRY and CDR2 is SYGVKD. The CDR3 loop spans 17 amino acids. V was clipped by 3 bases and J by 7 bases, with 22 bases between them. CDR3 sequence reads: CAISDPIEQGLDQPQHF. In DNA form, the CDR3 reads TGTGCCATCAGTGATCCGATAGAGCAGGGACTAGACCAGCCCCAGCATTTT.

This chain uses TRBV3-1 (or the pseudogene TRBV3-2) with TRBJ2-5; the D gene is possibly TRBD2 (6 bases). The CDR3 loop spans 15 amino acids. CDR1 is LGHDT and CDR2 is YNNKEL in the germline V gene (reference sequence). Trimming pared 1 base from V and 4 bases from J, leaving 13 bases between. The CDR3 bases are TGTGCCAGCAGCCAAGTTCGGGCGGGAACAGAGACCCAGTACTTC. Amino acid sequence: CASSQVRAGTETQYF.

The J gene is TRBJ2-5, the V gene TRBV27, with 8 bases identical to TRBD2. Germline V gene lookup returns CDR1 MNHEY and CDR2 SMNVEV (reference sequence). This CDR3 comprises 18 residues. Trimming cost V 4 bases and J 4 bases; bases outside gene matches: 17. The CDR3: CASSSLAGGVPGRETQYF. CDR3 sequence (DNA): TGTGCCAGCAGTTCCCTGGCGGGGGGTGTCCCTGGACGAGAGACCCAGTACTTC.

The chain recombines TRBV4-1 with TRBJ1-5; possible D gene TRBD1, 6 bases. The CDR3 has 17 amino acids. Trimming took 0 bases from V and 1 from J, leaving 13 bases between them. Germline loops: CDR1 MGHRA, CDR2 YSYEKL. The CDR3 is CASSQDRQGWSNQPQHF. DNA for the CDR3: TGCGCCAGCAGCCAAGATCGGCAGGGGTGGAGCAATCAGCCCCAGCATTTT.

The rearrangement joins TRBV18 to TRBJ2-7; perhaps TRBD1 as D (6 bases). The length of the CDR3 is 13 residues. The germline V and J ends were trimmed by 1 base and 6 bases, with 10 bases remaining between them. Per germline, CDR1 KGHSH and CDR2 LQKENI. The CDR3 nucleotides read TGTGCCAGCTCACCACGGCAGGGGAGCGAGCAGTACTTC. Its protein is CASSPRQGSEQYF.

The chain employs TRBV3-1 (or the pseudogene TRBV3-2) and TRBJ2-5; TRBD1 aligns across 7 bases. The V and J ends lost 3 bases and 4 bases, in that order; junction bases with no gene match: 11. The CDR3 length is 16 residues. Germline V gene lookup returns CDR1 LGHDT and CDR2 YNNKEL (reference sequence). The CDR3 sequence: CASSHRTTGAGETQYF. As DNA, the CDR3 is TGTGCCAGCAGCCATCGAACCACAGGGGCGGGAGAGACCCAGTACTTC.

This chain joins TRBV7-9 and TRBJ2-7, with D tentatively TRBD2 (5 bases). The CDR3 totals 11 residues. Germline values: CDR1 SEHNR, CDR2 FQNEAQ (reference sequence). Trimming shortened V by 2 bases and J by 7 bases, and 6 bases separated the two germline ends. The CDR3 region is CASSLRGEQYF. CDR3 bases: TGTGCCAGCAGCTTACGGGGAGAGCAGTACTTC.

The chain recombines TRBV5-6 with TRBJ2-5; D ambiguous. Trimming left V 9 bases short and J 2 bases short, with 5 bases between. Germline V gives CDR1 SGHDT, CDR2 YYEEEE. The CDR3 runs 10 residues. The CDR3 nucleotides read TGTGCCAACTTACAAGAGACCCAGTACTTC. It yields the protein CANLQETQYF.

A note on this clone: One end of the junction varies from germline; a read error may be responsible. This rearrangement joins TRBV7-7 to TRBJ2-2; TRBD2 matches at 11 bases. The CDR3 totals 16 residues. Germline V gene lookup returns CDR1 SSHAT and CDR2 FNYEAQ (reference sequence). As DNA, the CDR3 is TGTGCCAGCAGTTTAGGGACTAGCGGGAACACCGGGGAGCTGTTTTTT. It specifies CASSLGTSGNTGELFF.

The rearrangement uses TRBV7-2 and TRBJ1-1; tentative D call: TRBD1 (5 bases). The CDR3 covers 14 residues. Germline CDR1 reads SGHTA; CDR2 reads FQGNSA. The germline V and J ends were trimmed by 2 bases and 3 bases, with 10 bases remaining between them. CDR3 DNA: TGTGCCAGCAGCTTACAGGGTCACGACACTGAAGCTTTCTTT. This translates into CASSLQGHDTEAFF. The full variable domain, in which reference TRBV7-2 and TRBJ1-1 provide the parts outside the CDR3, is GAGVSQSPSNKVTEKGKDVELRCDPISGHTALYWYRQSLGQGLEFLIYFQGNSAPDKSGLPSDRFSAERTGGSVSTLTIQRTQQEDSAVYLCASSLQGHDTEAFFGQGTRLTVV.

The V and J genes are TRBV19 and TRBJ1-3; a possible D gene is TRBD1 (5 bases). V was trimmed by 7 bases and J by 0 bases, leaving 13 bases between them. This CDR3 has 15 amino acids. Germline values: CDR1 LNHDA, CDR2 SQIVND (reference sequence). CDR3 in amino acids: CASNQGPGSGNTIYF. CDR3 in DNA: TGTGCCAGTAATCAGGGCCCCGGCTCTGGAAACACCATATATTTT.

This clone was detected once. The V gene is TRBV19, the J gene TRBJ1-1, with TRBD1 matching 10 bases. CDR3 length: 16 amino acids. The V and J ends lost 3 bases and 5 bases, in that order; junction bases with no gene match: 9. CDR1 is LNHDA and CDR2 is SQIVND in the germline V gene (reference sequence). The CDR3 sequence is CASSIVGQGQWTEAFF. In DNA, the CDR3 is TGTGCCAGTAGTATTGTGGGACAGGGGCAGTGGACTGAAGCTTTCTTT.

The chain carries TRBV5-1 and TRBJ1-2, with a possible D match to TRBD1 (5 bases). CDR3 length: 15 residues. V gave up 1 base and J gave up 4 bases, with 14 bases separating them. Germline CDR1 reads SGHRS; CDR2 reads YFSETQ. The DNA of the CDR3 is TGCGCCAGCAGCTTGTCGGGGGACGGCGGCTATGGCTACACCTTC. Amino acid sequence: CASSLSGDGGYGYTF.

The chain uses TRBV19 and TRBJ1-3; TRBD1 is a possible D gene (5 bases). CDR3 length equals 15 residues. Trimming pared 5 bases from V and 2 bases from J, leaving 13 bases between. The V gene's germline CDR1 is LNHDA and CDR2 SQIVND (reference sequence). The DNA for the CDR3 is TGTGCCAGTAGTGCCTCAGGGCTAACTGGAAACACCATATATTTT. Protein sequence: CASSASGLTGNTIYF.

This clone appeared a single time. This rearrangement joins TRBV6-1 to TRBJ1-1; TRBD1 aligns across 10 bases. The CDR3 has 15 residues. Trimming cost V 1 base and J 4 bases; bases outside gene matches: 3. The germline CDR1 and CDR2 sequences are MNHNS and SASEGT. This CDR3 reads CASSEGQGASTEAFF. CDR3 sequence (DNA): TGTGCCAGCAGTGAAGGACAGGGGGCGAGCACTGAAGCTTTCTTT.

The chain employs TRBV6-5 and TRBJ1-2; D possibly corresponds to TRBD1 (6 bases). In germline, CDR1 is MNHEY, CDR2 SVGAGI. V was cut by 2 bases and J by 3 bases, with 10 bases left in between. CDR3 length equals 14 residues. The CDR3 sequence is CASSYRGGDYGYTF. The CDR3 nucleotides read TGTGCCAGCAGTTACAGGGGGGGCGACTATGGCTACACCTTC.

V and J are TRBV7-9 and TRBJ2-1, with TRBD2 matching 9 bases. V dropped 1 base and J dropped 2; count of bases not matched to a gene: 3. This CDR3 is built from 16 residues. From germline, CDR1 is SEHNR and CDR2 FQNEAQ (reference sequence). The CDR3: CASSLGGLATYNEQFF. As DNA, the CDR3 is TGTGCCAGCAGCTTAGGGGGACTAGCTACCTACAATGAGCAGTTCTTC.

This chain joins TRBV10-3 and TRBJ1-2; TRBD1 matches 8 bases. V dropped 5 bases and J dropped 6; count of bases not matched to a gene: 5. The germline V gene encodes CDR1 ENHRY and CDR2 SYGVKD. The CDR3 consists of 13 residues. CDR3 loop: CAISPGQGNGYTF. The CDR3 nucleotides read TGTGCCATCAGTCCCGGACAGGGCAATGGCTACACCTTC.

CDR3 sequence: CAWSASATGNTIYF. As DNA, the CDR3 is TGTGCCTGGAGTGCCTCAGCGACTGGAAACACCATATATTTT. V is TRBV30 and J is TRBJ1-3; D gene unclear. CDR1 is GTSNPN, CDR2 SVGIG, per germline (reference sequence). Trimming took 1 base from V and 2 from J, leaving 9 bases between them. The CDR3 runs 14 residues.

This clone has a single count. The chain combines TRBV5-1 with TRBJ2-7; D may be TRBD1 (6 bases). Trimming removed 3 bases at V and 2 bases at J, with 15 bases between. Germline V gene lookup returns CDR1 SGHRS and CDR2 YFSETQ. The CDR3 extends over 15 amino acids. This CDR3 reads CASSSTGIQTYEQYF. In DNA, the CDR3 is TGCGCCAGCAGCTCCACAGGGATCCAGACCTACGAGCAGTACTTC.